These 30 T cell receptor beta chains originate from one sample sequenced in a study of blood T cell repertoires in COVID-19. Sequencing was performed with immunoSEQ multiplex PCR; in TCRdb, only in-frame clones are kept and a portion is missing. The repertoire holds some 200,000 clones, with roughly 85% as singletons. The material sequenced was peripheral blood. These receptors all come from a woman aged 70-85 years with acute or convalescent COVID-19.

The chain is built from TRBV3-1 (or the pseudogene TRBV3-2) and TRBJ2-7, with 7 bases lining up with TRBD2. CDR1 and CDR2 from the germline V gene are LGHDT and YNNKEL (reference sequence). The CDR3 runs to 13 residues. Trimming removed 5 bases from V and 6 bases from J; junction bases left unmatched: 7. In DNA form, the CDR3 reads TGTGCCAGCAGCGGAGGCGGGAGAGGCGAGCAGTACTTC. It encodes CASSGGGRGEQYF.

The chain is built from TRBV10-3 and TRBJ2-1; 7 bases match TRBD2. After removal of 0 bases from V and 5 bases from J, the junction contained 13 bases not matched to a gene. This CDR3 is built from 18 residues. The germline V gene encodes CDR1 ENHRY and CDR2 SYGVKD. CDR3 sequence (DNA): TGTGCCATCAGTGAGTCGAGGCCAGCGGGAAGAAACCACAATGAGCAGTTCTTC. This translates into CAISESRPAGRNHNEQFF.

Here the CDR3 reads CASSMSGQGVEPQHF. The CDR3 DNA follows: TGTGCCAGTAGTATGTCCGGACAGGGAGTTGAGCCCCAGCATTTT. The rearrangement joins TRBV19 to TRBJ1-5; 8 positions agree with TRBD1. The germline V gene encodes CDR1 LNHDA and CDR2 SQIVND (reference sequence). With V trimmed by 3 bases and J by 8 bases, 9 bases remained unmatched. CDR3 length: 15 amino acids.

The DNA for the CDR3 is TGTGCCAGCAGCGCTCTAGGACAGGGTTTGGGCTACACCTTC. It yields the protein CASSALGQGLGYTF. The genes are TRBV9 and TRBJ1-2; TRBD1 matches at 8 bases. The junction had 9 bases not matched to a gene; V was cut back by 3 bases and J by 8 bases. The V gene's germline CDR1 is SGDLS and CDR2 YYNGEE. This CDR3 has 14 amino acids.

The chain is built from TRBV28 and TRBJ2-1; a weak D match, TRBD2 (6 bases). Trimming took off 2 bases at V and 5 bases at J, with 10 bases between the two ends. CDR3 size: 14 residues. Germline V gives CDR1 MDHEN, CDR2 SYDVKM. CDR3 protein: CASSLLAWDNEQFF. In nucleotides, the CDR3 is TGTGCCAGCAGTTTACTAGCGTGGGACAATGAGCAGTTCTTC.

There are a few counts of this clone. The rearrangement links TRBV6-5 to TRBJ2-4, with unresolved D. V was clipped by 0 bases and J by 6 bases, with 6 bases between them. The CDR3 sequence is 13 residues long. CDR1 is MNHEY and CDR2 is SVGAGI in the germline V gene. CDR3 in DNA: TGTGCCAGCAGTTACTCCTCTCTAAACATTCAGTACTTC. This gives the protein CASSYSSLNIQYF.

The J gene is TRBJ1-2, the V gene TRBV6-5; 8 bases are shared with TRBD1. V dropped 4 bases and J dropped 8; count of bases not matched to a gene: 12. CDR3 length: 15 amino acids. Germline V CDR1 and CDR2: MNHEY, SVGAGI. The CDR3 coding sequence is TGTGCCAGCAGTTTAAGACAGGGGAGGGTTGGAGGCTACACCTTC. This codes for CASSLRQGRVGGYTF.

This chain joins TRBV23-1 and TRBJ2-2; 11 bases align to TRBD2. TRBV23-1 is treated as an ORF (open reading frame) with a function not yet certain. The CDR3 has 16 amino acids. Trimming removed 7 bases from V and 7 bases from J; junction bases left unmatched: 11. CDR3 in amino acids: CASNKTTSGVFGELFF. In nucleotides, the CDR3 is TGCGCCAGCAATAAGACGACTAGCGGGGTCTTCGGGGAGCTGTTTTTT.

The CDR3 is CSVTANEKLFF. The DNA of the CDR3 is TGCAGTGTGACAGCTAATGAAAAACTGTTTTTT. The rearrangement links TRBV20-1 to TRBJ1-4, with D perhaps TRBD1 (5 bases). This CDR3 region has 11 residues. The germline V and J ends were trimmed by 7 bases and 3 bases, with 6 bases remaining between them. Germline values: CDR1 DFQATT, CDR2 SNEGSKA (reference sequence).

CDR3 sequence: CAISTTGNTEAFF. In DNA, the CDR3 is TGTGCCATTTCGACAACCGGGAACACTGAAGCTTTCTTT. This rearrangement joins TRBV6-5 to TRBJ1-1; no firm D call. Germline values: CDR1 MNHEY, CDR2 SVGAGI. V lost 10 bases and J 1 base, leaving 13 bases between the germline ends. This CDR3 is 13 amino acids long.

This rearrangement joins TRBV7-9 to TRBJ2-2; perhaps TRBD2 as D (5 bases). There are 14 residues in the CDR3. The V end was cut by 1 base, the J end by 6 bases, with 9 bases between. Germline CDR1 reads SEHNR; CDR2 reads FQNEAQ (reference sequence). The CDR3 protein is CASSLVPRAGELFF. The DNA for the CDR3 is TGTGCCAGCAGCTTAGTTCCGCGGGCCGGGGAGCTGTTTTTT.

The V call is TRBV18, the J call TRBJ1-6, with 9 bases aligning to TRBD1. Per the germline V gene, CDR1 is KGHSH and CDR2 is LQKENI. This CDR3 spans 14 amino acids. The J segment lost 13 bases and the V segment lost 2 bases, leaving 6 bases of the junction unmatched. The CDR3 loop reads CASSPMGQGEPLHF. CDR3 in DNA: TGTGCCAGCTCACCAATGGGACAGGGAGAGCCCCTCCACTTT.

The gene calls are TRBV24-1 and TRBJ2-1; a weak D match, TRBD2 (7 bases). The CDR3 contains 16 residues. Germline assignment: CDR1 KGHDR and CDR2 SFDVKD. V shed 7 bases and J shed 1 base, with 16 bases lying between them. The CDR3 coding sequence is TGTGCCACCAGCGGAGAGGGGGGGTTATCCTACAATGAGCAGTTCTTC. Translation: CATSGEGGLSYNEQFF.

CDR3 in DNA: TGTGCCAGCAGTGAAGCGAGATTAGCCACTGAAGCTTTCTTT. Its protein is CASSEARLATEAFF. V and J are TRBV6-1 and TRBJ1-1; D is uncertain. CDR1 and CDR2 (germline): MNHNS, SASEGT. V was trimmed by 0 bases and J by 4 bases, leaving 9 bases between them. This CDR3 contains 14 residues.

This clone was picked up a small number of times. The J gene is TRBJ1-1, the V gene TRBV7-9; D is possibly TRBD1 (5 bases). The V gene lost 5 bases and the J gene lost 0 bases, with 13 bases spanning the gap. In germline, CDR1 is SEHNR, CDR2 FQNEAQ (reference sequence). The CDR3 consists of 15 residues. Here the CDR3 DNA reads TGTGCCAGCAGCCCTAGACAGCTAATGAACACTGAAGCTTTCTTT. Translated: CASSPRQLMNTEAFF. Drawing the rest from reference TRBV7-9 and TRBJ1-1, the complete variable domain is DTGVSQNPRHKITKRGQNVTFRCDPISEHNRLYWYRQTLGQGPEFLTYFQNEAQLEKSRLLSDRFSAERPKGSFSTLEIQRTEQGDSAMYLCASSPRQLMNTEAFFGQGTRLTVV.

The genes are TRBV5-1 and TRBJ1-6; the match to TRBD1 covers 8 bases. The V segment lost 4 bases and the J segment 6 bases; nucleotides outside the gene matches: 6. This CDR3 region has 15 residues. Looked up from germline, CDR1 is SGHRS and CDR2 is YFSETQ. The CDR3 nucleotides are TGCGCCAGCAGCCTTGGACAGGGAGGTAATTCACCCCTCCACTTT. As protein: CASSLGQGGNSPLHF.

This clone has more than one count but fewer than ten. The chain combines TRBV13 with TRBJ1-2; no definite D call. Germline V gives CDR1 PRHDT, CDR2 FYEKMQ (reference sequence). V lost 0 bases to trimming and J lost 8 bases, with 4 bases between them. The CDR3 is 11 amino acids. The CDR3 DNA sequence: TGTGCCAGCAGCTTAGGGCAGGGCTACACCTTC. Its protein product is CASSLGQGYTF. Based on the CDR3 plus reference TRBV13 and TRBJ1-2, the full variable domain is AAGVIQSPRHLIKEKRETATLKCYPIPRHDTVYWYQQGPGQDPQFLISFYEKMQSDKGSIPDRFSAQQFSDYHSELNMSSLELGDSALYFCASSLGQGYTFGSGTRLTVV.

About this clone: At one boundary the junction diverges from the germline segment, which might be a read error. V usage is TRBV5-5 and J usage is TRBJ2-7; perhaps TRBD1 as D (5 bases). Germline-derived CDR1 and CDR2 are SGHKS and YYEKEE (reference sequence). The CDR3 length is 15 residues. CDR3 protein: CASGLAGRFTYEQYF. DNA of the CDR3: TGTGCCAGCGGCTTGGCAGGGCGATTTACCTACGAGCAGTACTTC.

The rearrangement joins TRBV20-1 to TRBJ2-3, with D perhaps TRBD2 (6 bases). The CDR3 extends over 11 amino acids. Germline assignment: CDR1 DFQATT and CDR2 SNEGSKA (reference sequence). V was clipped by 3 bases and J by 5 bases, with 6 bases between them. CDR3 nucleotide sequence: TGCAGTGCTAGGGGGGGAGATACGCAGTATTTT. This codes for CSARGGDTQYF.

V gene TRBV11-1 combines with J gene TRBJ2-7, with a possible D match to TRBD2 (5 bases). Germline V gene lookup returns CDR1 SGHAT and CDR2 FQDESV (reference sequence). The CDR3 loop spans 12 amino acids. The V end lost 5 bases, the J end lost 3 bases, and 8 bases lay between the germline ends. The CDR3 sequence is CASSPEGYEQYF. CDR3 nucleotides: TGTGCCAGCAGCCCTGAGGGCTACGAGCAGTACTTC.

The rearrangement links TRBV11-2 to TRBJ2-1; 7 bases are shared with TRBD2. CDR1 is SGHAT and CDR2 is FQNNGV in the germline V gene. V shed 7 bases, J shed 7 bases, and the junction held 10 bases outside the gene matches. This CDR3 has 14 amino acids. In DNA, the CDR3 is TGTGCCAGCAACCTAGCGGCCCCGGGGAATGAGCAGTTCTTC. It yields the protein CASNLAAPGNEQFF.

The gene calls are TRBV10-3 and TRBJ2-1, with D tentatively TRBD2 (6 bases). CDR1 is ENHRY, CDR2 SYGVKD, per germline. This CDR3 region has 14 residues. Trimming pared 8 bases from V and 4 bases from J, leaving 15 bases between. Here the CDR3 reads CAIGEAGTYNEQFF. CDR3 DNA: TGTGCCATCGGGGAGGCGGGGACGTACAATGAGCAGTTCTTC.

This sequence joins TRBV6-5 and TRBJ2-3, with 12 bases matching TRBD2. Germline V gene data show CDR1 as MNHEY and CDR2 as SVGAGI. V lost 6 bases to trimming and J lost 5 bases; unmatched junction nucleotides: 0. This CDR3 contains 13 residues. The CDR3 DNA reads as TGTGCCAGCAGGACTAGCGGGAGAGATACGCAGTATTTT. Translated, it gives CASRTSGRDTQYF.

This rearrangement joins TRBV19 to TRBJ2-1, with 9 bases aligning to TRBD2. V was pared by 5 bases and J by 2 bases, with 4 bases of the junction left unmatched. This CDR3 contains 15 residues. Germline V gene data show CDR1 as LNHDA and CDR2 as SQIVND (reference sequence). In nucleotides, the CDR3 is TGTGCCAGTAGTGTGACTAGCGGAACCTACAATGAGCAGTTCTTC. Its translation: CASSVTSGTYNEQFF.

The chain is built from TRBV14 and TRBJ2-2, with TRBD1 matching over 9 bases. Germline V CDR1 and CDR2: SGHDN, FVKESK. CDR3 size: 19 residues. V was pared by 4 bases and J by 4 bases, with 16 bases of the junction left unmatched. CDR3 region: CASSPDYSGTGFVTGELFF. CDR3 nucleotides: TGTGCCAGCAGCCCTGACTACTCCGGGACAGGGTTTGTCACCGGGGAGCTGTTTTTT.

This clone appeared a single time. CDR3 residues: CASSLVTGGYEQYF. In nucleotides, the CDR3 is TGTGCCAGCAGCTTAGTAACAGGCGGATACGAGCAGTACTTC. This chain uses TRBV7-8 with TRBJ2-7; D may be TRBD1 (5 bases). The CDR3 contains 14 residues. Per the germline V gene, CDR1 is SGHVS and CDR2 is FQNEAQ. Trimming removed 1 base from V and 4 bases from J, with 11 bases in between.

The chain links TRBV15 to TRBJ1-2; 8 positions agree with TRBD1. This CDR3 spans 15 amino acids. Germline CDR1 and CDR2: LNHNV and YYDKDF (reference sequence). V gave up 5 bases and J gave up 8 bases; unmatched junction bases: 13. In DNA, the CDR3 is TGTGCCACCAGCTCGAGGACAGGGCCCTTGGTGGGCTACACCTTC. It specifies CATSSRTGPLVGYTF.

The chain couples TRBV29-1 to TRBJ2-6, with 8 nucleotides matching TRBD1. The V segment lost 2 bases and the J segment 0 bases; nucleotides outside the gene matches: 6. Per the germline V gene, CDR1 is SQVTM and CDR2 is ANQGSEA. The CDR3 consists of 17 residues. The CDR3, as DNA: TGCAGCGTTGAATGGACAGGGTTTACCTCTGGGGCCAACGTCCTGACTTTC. Protein sequence: CSVEWTGFTSGANVLTF.

The V gene is TRBV5-4, the J gene TRBJ1-1; D gene unclear. CDR3 size: 14 residues. Trimming left V 0 bases short and J 8 bases short, with 14 bases between. Germline V gene sequence: CDR1 SGHNT, CDR2 YYREEE (reference sequence). The CDR3 DNA follows: TGTGCCAGCAGCTTGGCCGGGGAGGCCTTAGAAGCTTTCTTT. Its translation is CASSLAGEALEAFF.

The chain uses TRBV3-1 (or the pseudogene TRBV3-2) and TRBJ2-7, with 7 bases aligning to TRBD1. The V gene end was trimmed by 1 base and the J gene end by 4 bases; junction bases not matched to a gene: 13. CDR3 size: 17 residues. CDR1 is LGHDT and CDR2 is YNNKEL in the germline V gene (reference sequence). In DNA form, the CDR3 reads TGTGCCAGCAGCCAAGGGTTTTCGCAGGGGGATAGTTACGAGCAGTACTTC. It specifies CASSQGFSQGDSYEQYF.